These 21 T cell receptor beta chains were all obtained from the same sample, sequenced in a study of blood T cell repertoires in COVID-19. Data came from immunoSEQ multiplex PCR; TCRdb stores just in-frame clones and leaves some out. The sample includes approximately 130,000 clones, 77% of them seen just once. Sample: peripheral blood. The origin of the receptors is a man older than 75 with acute or convalescent COVID-19.

This rearrangement joins TRBV3-1 (or the pseudogene TRBV3-2) to TRBJ2-2; D perhaps matches TRBD1 (5 bases). In germline, CDR1 is LGHDT, CDR2 YNNKEL (reference sequence). The CDR3 is 16 amino acids. The V end was cut by 0 bases, the J end by 1 base, with 9 bases between. CDR3 residues: CASSQDRTQNTGELFF. Here the CDR3 DNA reads TGTGCCAGCAGCCAAGATAGGACACAGAACACCGGGGAGCTGTTTTTT.

This clone was observed a few times. J is TRBJ2-3 and V is TRBV21-1; the table's D gene call, TRBD2, was not cross checked with the DNA. TRBV21-1 is a documented pseudogene. CDR3 length: 17 residues. CDR3 sequence reads: CASSAGLAGRCTDTQYF. In DNA form, the CDR3 reads TGTGCCAGCAGCGCGGGACTAGCGGGCCGATGCACAGATACGCAGTATTTT.

The rearrangement links TRBV18 to TRBJ2-4, with D perhaps matching TRBD2 (6 bases). The CDR3 runs 14 residues. Trimming shortened V by 6 bases and J by 3 bases, and 12 bases separated the two germline ends. From germline, CDR1 is KGHSH and CDR2 LQKENI. This chain's CDR3 is CASSQRGGKNIQYF. CDR3 nucleotide sequence: TGTGCCAGCTCCCAAAGGGGAGGCAAAAACATTCAGTACTTC.

This clone turned up a few times. The rearrangement links TRBV5-4 to TRBJ1-6; D ambiguous. The CDR3 sequence is 14 residues long. V gave up 1 base and J gave up 5 bases, with 7 bases separating them. Germline CDR1 is SGHNT and CDR2 is YYREEE (reference sequence). The CDR3 loop is CASSLPDNNSPLHF. CDR3 bases: TGTGCCAGCAGCTTGCCCGACAATAATTCACCCCTCCACTTT.

The chain recombines TRBV28 with TRBJ1-2; 7 nucleotides align to TRBD1. Germline V gene sequence: CDR1 MDHEN, CDR2 SYDVKM. V trimming: 7 bases; J trimming: 4 bases; junction bases outside the gene matches: 6. The CDR3 has 13 amino acids. The CDR3 sequence is CASNPTGFYGYTF. CDR3 sequence (DNA): TGTGCCAGCAACCCGACAGGGTTCTATGGCTACACCTTC.

The gene calls are TRBV9 and TRBJ2-7, with D tentatively TRBD1 (5 bases). The V gene lost 4 bases and the J gene lost 6 bases, with 14 bases spanning the gap. Germline V gives CDR1 SGDLS, CDR2 YYNGEE. This CDR3 contains 13 residues. The CDR3 sequence is CASSLQGDGEQYF. CDR3 DNA: TGTGCCAGCAGCCTCCAGGGTGACGGCGAGCAGTACTTC.

CDR3 sequence reads: CASRLISIDEQFF. CDR3 DNA: TGTGCCAGCAGGCTCATCTCAATAGATGAGCAGTTCTTC. The gene calls are TRBV5-6 and TRBJ2-1, with unresolved D. This CDR3 is 13 amino acids long. V gave up 5 bases and J gave up 8 bases, with 14 bases separating them. Germline values: CDR1 SGHDT, CDR2 YYEEEE. The full variable domain, its missing parts supplied by reference TRBV5-6 and TRBJ2-1, is DAGVTQSPTHLIKTRGQQVTLRCSPKSGHDTVSWYQQALGQGPQFIFQYYEEEERQRGNFPDRFSGHQFPNYSSELNVNALLLGDSALYLCASRLISIDEQFFGPGTRLTVL.

V gene TRBV5-1 combines with J gene TRBJ1-6, with D perhaps TRBD1 (6 bases). Germline CDR1 and CDR2: SGHRS and YFSETQ. V lost 4 bases to trimming and J lost 8 bases, with 16 bases between them. CDR3 length: 15 residues. The CDR3 DNA sequence: TGCGCCAGCAGCCCTCGGACAGCTGATGATTCACCCCTCCACTTT. Protein: CASSPRTADDSPLHF.

V gene TRBV19 combines with J gene TRBJ2-3; 8 bases map to TRBD1. The J segment lost 0 bases and the V segment lost 1 base, leaving 0 bases of the junction unmatched. The length of the CDR3 is 15 residues. Germline V CDR1 and CDR2: LNHDA, SQIVND (reference sequence). This chain's CDR3 is CASSIAGGSTDTQYF. CDR3 in DNA: TGTGCCAGTAGTATAGCAGGGGGCAGCACAGATACGCAGTATTTT.

This chain joins TRBV29-1 and TRBJ2-2; 10 positions match TRBD2. CDR1 SQVTM and CDR2 ANQGSEA come from the germline V gene. This CDR3 is built from 14 residues. Trimming removed 7 bases from V and 7 bases from J; junction bases left unmatched: 9. The DNA for the CDR3 is TGCAGCGCCGGTAGCGGGGGGCGCGGCGGGGAGCTGTTTTTT. This gives the protein CSAGSGGRGGELFF.

The V and J genes are TRBV5-1 and TRBJ2-3; D remains unclear. Deletions cut 1 base from V and 2 bases from J, with 5 bases between. The CDR3 runs 13 residues. Per the germline V gene, CDR1 is SGHRS and CDR2 is YFSETQ. CDR3 sequence reads: CASSLQVTDTQYF. The CDR3 nucleotides are TGCGCCAGCAGCTTGCAGGTCACAGATACGCAGTATTTT.

The V call is TRBV6-5, the J call TRBJ2-3; 7 positions match TRBD2. This CDR3 contains 15 residues. The junction had 8 bases not matched to a gene; V was cut back by 6 bases and J by 2 bases. Germline CDR1 MNHEY, CDR2 SVGAGI. The CDR3, as DNA: TGTGCCAGCAGGCTGAGCGGGGCCTACACAGATACGCAGTATTTT. As protein: CASRLSGAYTDTQYF.

The chain couples TRBV2 to TRBJ2-1; TRBD1 is a possible D gene (5 bases). The CDR3 consists of 11 residues. Germline assignment: CDR1 SNHLY and CDR2 FYNNEI. V was pared by 8 bases and J by 7 bases, with 9 bases between. The DNA of the CDR3 is TGTGCCAGCGCAGGGTTGAATGAGCAGTTCTTC. Its protein is CASAGLNEQFF.

The chain recombines TRBV5-6 with TRBJ2-5; D is ambiguous. V was shortened by 0 bases and J by 5 bases, with 11 bases between the two germline ends. The length of the CDR3 is 14 residues. Germline CDR1 reads SGHDT; CDR2 reads YYEEEE. The CDR3 region is CASSLAYVEETQYF. The CDR3 DNA reads as TGTGCCAGCAGCTTGGCTTACGTCGAGGAGACCCAGTACTTC.

The V gene is TRBV5-1, the J gene TRBJ2-1; weak D call: TRBD2 (6 bases). The V gene's germline CDR1 is SGHRS and CDR2 YFSETQ. Trimming removed 4 bases at V and 5 bases at J, with 16 bases between. CDR3 length: 15 residues. In nucleotides, the CDR3 is TGCGCCAGCAGCACGCAGGCTGGGACTCACAATGAGCAGTTCTTC. Protein: CASSTQAGTHNEQFF.

The rearrangement joins TRBV7-8 to TRBJ1-6; 11 positions match TRBD1. J lost 9 bases, V lost 2 bases, and 6 bases had no gene match. This CDR3 spans 16 amino acids. Germline assignment: CDR1 SGHVS and CDR2 FQNEAQ. The CDR3 DNA is TGTGCCAGCAGCTTACAGGGACAGGGGGACATTTCACCCCTCCACTTT. Amino acid sequence: CASSLQGQGDISPLHF.

This clone was recorded once. The J gene is TRBJ2-5, the V gene TRBV19, with D possibly matching TRBD2 (7 bases). Germline V gives CDR1 LNHDA, CDR2 SQIVND (reference sequence). The CDR3 consists of 16 residues. V was trimmed by 6 bases and J by 5 bases, leaving 22 bases between them. Here the CDR3 reads CASRPHGEGGQETQYF. CDR3 bases: TGTGCCAGTAGACCCCATGGAGAGGGGGGGCAGGAGACCCAGTACTTC. The full variable domain, in which reference TRBV19 and TRBJ2-5 provide the parts outside the CDR3, is DGGITQSPKYLFRKEGQNVTLSCEQNLNHDAMYWYRQDPGQGLRLIYYSQIVNDFQKGDIAEGYSVSREKKESFPLTVTSAQKNPTAFYLCASRPHGEGGQETQYFGPGTRLLVL.

This clone occurred once. The V call is TRBV19, the J call TRBJ1-1, with 9 bases fitting TRBD1. This CDR3 contains 19 residues. Germline V gene lookup returns CDR1 LNHDA and CDR2 SQIVND (reference sequence). The V gene end was trimmed by 5 bases and the J gene end by 4 bases; junction bases not matched to a gene: 20. The chain's CDR3 is CASSPVGRGQGPSGTEAFF. In DNA form, the CDR3 reads TGTGCCAGTAGTCCGGTTGGGAGGGGACAGGGCCCCAGTGGCACTGAAGCTTTCTTT.

The chain is built from TRBV6-2 or TRBV6-3 and TRBJ1-4; 7 bases are a match to TRBD1. The CDR3 is 18 amino acids. Looked up from germline, CDR1 is MNHEY and CDR2 is SVGEGT. The ends lost 2 bases at V and 7 bases at J; junction bases unmatched: 16. The CDR3 DNA is TGTGCCAGCAGTTACGAGAAGGACAGGTGGCGCGTAGGTGAAAAACTGTTTTTT. Encoded protein: CASSYEKDRWRVGEKLFF.

This sequence joins TRBV5-1 and TRBJ1-1, with D maybe TRBD1 (6 bases). Germline V gene data show CDR1 as SGHRS and CDR2 as YFSETQ. Trimming cost V 4 bases and J 1 base, with 11 bases left between them. This CDR3 has 14 residues. CDR3 coding DNA: TGCGCCAGCAGCGCCGGGACATCGAACACTGAAGCTTTCTTT. Translation gives CASSAGTSNTEAFF.

This chain uses TRBV3-1 (or the pseudogene TRBV3-2) with TRBJ2-3, with a possible D match to TRBD2 (5 bases). Trimming removed 6 bases from V and 11 bases from J, with 12 bases in between. CDR1 is LGHDT and CDR2 is YNNKEL in the germline V gene (reference sequence). This CDR3 comprises 11 residues. CDR3 in amino acids: CASSQSSGQYF. Here the CDR3 DNA reads TGTGCCAGCAGTCAGTCGAGCGGGCAGTATTTT.